A single sample gave rise to the 17 T cell receptor beta chains below, sequenced in a study of blood T cell repertoires in COVID-19. Only in-frame clones appear in the TCRdb table, and some are missing; sequencing was by immunoSEQ multiplex PCR. The sample has about 330,000 clones, approximately 89% seen once. Sequences were obtained from PBMCs or T cells enriched from blood (not recorded which). Receptors originate from a woman aged 25 to 45 who had recovered from COVID-19.

This chain links TRBV5-1 with TRBJ2-1; the match to TRBD1 covers 9 bases. The V gene's germline CDR1 is SGHRS and CDR2 YFSETQ. The CDR3 runs 16 residues. Trimming at V came to 5 bases and at J to 2 bases, leaving 8 bases not matched to a gene. CDR3 residues: CASSFLGQGTYNEQFF. CDR3 in DNA: TGCGCCAGCAGTTTCCTAGGACAGGGGACCTACAATGAGCAGTTCTTC.

CDR3 in amino acids: CASRFEDRGRRGDQPQHF. DNA of the CDR3: TGTGCCAGCAGATTTGAAGACAGGGGGAGAAGGGGCGATCAGCCCCAGCATTTT. The V call is TRBV21-1, the J call TRBJ1-5; TRBD1, as called in the table, went unchecked against the DNA. TRBV21-1 is termed a pseudogene. The CDR3 contains 18 residues.

J is TRBJ2-6 and V is TRBV19, with no clear D. V dropped 5 bases and J dropped 2 bases, with 10 bases sitting between them. Germline V gene data show CDR1 as LNHDA and CDR2 as SQIVND (reference sequence). The CDR3 contains 15 residues. The CDR3: CASSAIVAGANVLTF. The CDR3 coding sequence is TGTGCCAGTAGTGCTATAGTAGCTGGGGCCAACGTCCTGACTTTC.

The J gene is TRBJ1-6, the V gene TRBV2, with D unclear. CDR3 size: 11 residues. Trimming removed 2 bases at V and 11 bases at J, with 4 bases between. CDR1 is SNHLY, CDR2 FYNNEI, per germline. The CDR3 reads CASSEQAPLHF. The CDR3 DNA reads as TGTGCCAGCAGTGAACAGGCACCCCTCCACTTT. The full variable domain, with the rest looked up from reference TRBV2 and TRBJ1-6, is EPEVTQTPSHQVTQMGQEVILRCVPISNHLYFYWYRQILGQKVEFLVSFYNNEISEKSEIFDDQFSVERPDGSNFTLKIRSTKLEDSAMYFCASSEQAPLHFGNGTRLTVT.

V is TRBV7-9 and J is TRBJ1-1; D is unresolved. Germline CDR1 reads SEHNR; CDR2 reads FQNEAQ (reference sequence). The V and J ends lost 3 bases and 1 base respectively, with 12 bases between them. CDR3 size: 15 residues. The CDR3 DNA sequence: TGTGCCAGCAGCTTTCGGGAAAAGGGGAACACTGAAGCTTTCTTT. It is translated as CASSFREKGNTEAFF.

The chain employs TRBV6-2 or TRBV6-3 and TRBJ2-2; 11 nucleotides match TRBD2. The V segment lost 2 bases and the J segment 5 bases; nucleotides outside the gene matches: 4. Germline CDR1 reads MNHEY; CDR2 reads SVGEGT. The CDR3 length is 16 residues. The CDR3 bases are TGTGCCAGCAGTTACCCACTAGCGGGGGATACCGGGGAGCTGTTTTTT. This translates into CASSYPLAGDTGELFF.

The rearrangement uses TRBV28 and TRBJ1-2, with TRBD1 matching 9 bases. Per germline, CDR1 MDHEN and CDR2 SYDVKM. The CDR3 has 14 residues. V was clipped by 6 bases and J by 4 bases; unmatched bases: 6. CDR3 sequence: CASSAGTGPYGYTF. The CDR3 DNA reads TGTGCCAGCAGCGCCGGGACAGGGCCCTATGGCTACACCTTC.

V usage is TRBV6-2 or TRBV6-3 and J usage is TRBJ2-3; 8 bases fit TRBD2. This CDR3 is 15 amino acids long. Per the germline V gene, CDR1 is MNHEY and CDR2 is SVGEGT. V was pared by 5 bases and J by 1 base, with 5 bases of the junction left unmatched. The CDR3 here is CASSLSGDRTDTQYF. CDR3 coding DNA: TGTGCCAGCAGTCTTAGCGGGGATCGCACAGATACGCAGTATTTT.

CDR3 region: CASSPWDRGYYGYTF. Written as DNA, the CDR3 is TGTGCCAGCAGCCCTTGGGACAGGGGTTACTATGGCTACACCTTC. The chain couples TRBV9 to TRBJ1-2, with 10 bases matching TRBD1. The V gene's germline CDR1 is SGDLS and CDR2 YYNGEE. Trimming took 4 bases from V and 3 from J; bases not matched to a gene: 6. This CDR3 region has 15 residues.

This chain connects TRBV28 to TRBJ1-2; 8 bases align to TRBD1. V trimming: 5 bases; J trimming: 8 bases; junction bases outside the gene matches: 13. Germline V lookup: CDR1 MDHEN, CDR2 SYDVKM. This CDR3 comprises 15 residues. CDR3 nucleotide sequence: TGTGCCAGCAGTCCAGCAGGGGGCCGAGGAAAGGGCTACACCTTC. It codes for CASSPAGGRGKGYTF.

This chain connects TRBV15 to TRBJ2-7; TRBD1 agrees at 10 bases. Germline values: CDR1 LNHNV, CDR2 YYDKDF (reference sequence). The CDR3 is 14 amino acids. Trimming took 3 bases from V and 6 from J; bases not matched to a gene: 5. This CDR3 reads CATSSMGQGFEQYF. As DNA, the CDR3 is TGTGCCACCAGCAGCATGGGACAGGGGTTCGAGCAGTACTTC.

The J gene is TRBJ2-5, the V gene TRBV5-4; a possible D gene is TRBD2 (5 bases). The V and J ends lost 0 bases and 1 base respectively, with 7 bases between them. Germline CDR1 and CDR2: SGHNT and YYREEE (reference sequence). The CDR3 runs 14 residues. The CDR3 region has the DNA TGTGCCAGCAGCTTGGTAGCGAGCCAAGAGACCCAGTACTTC. Protein: CASSLVASQETQYF.

V usage is TRBV19 and J usage is TRBJ2-5; 8 nucleotides line up with TRBD1. This CDR3 is 13 amino acids long. Losses at the gene ends were 5 bases for V and 2 bases for J; bases not matched to a gene: 1. Germline V gene sequence: CDR1 LNHDA, CDR2 SQIVND (reference sequence). The CDR3 DNA follows: TGTGCCAGTAGTGGGACAGGACAAGAGACCCAGTACTTC. Amino acid sequence: CASSGTGQETQYF.

The CDR3 DNA follows: TGTGCCAGCAGCCCCAACTTGGGGGCCGGTCAGCCCCAGCATTTT. This encodes CASSPNLGAGQPQHF. The chain recombines TRBV7-2 with TRBJ1-5, with TRBD1 as a possible D gene (6 bases). The CDR3 is 15 residues long. Germline V gene sequence: CDR1 SGHTA, CDR2 FQGNSA. V shed 5 bases and J shed 6 bases, with 17 bases lying between them.

Comment on this clone: The junction shows a germline mismatch at one end, possibly a read error. The genes are TRBV10-3 and TRBJ1-4; D is undetermined. The CDR3 covers 11 residues. CDR1 is ENHRY and CDR2 is SYGVKD in the germline V gene. The DNA for the CDR3 is TGTGCCATCAGGTCTAAAGAAAAACTGTTTTTT. Residues: CAIRSKEKLFF.

The chain links TRBV5-1 to TRBJ1-1; D might be TRBD1 (5 bases). V gave up 3 bases and J gave up 3 bases, with 15 bases separating them. CDR1 and CDR2 from the germline V gene are SGHRS and YFSETQ. This CDR3 region has 15 residues. The CDR3 DNA follows: TGCGCCAGCAGCTCCCAAAGCGCGGGGGACACTGAAGCTTTCTTT. As protein: CASSSQSAGDTEAFF.

The chain is built from TRBV12-3 or TRBV12-4 and TRBJ2-1; tentative D call: TRBD2 (6 bases). The CDR3 has 13 residues. V was trimmed by 6 bases and J by 9 bases, leaving 15 bases between them. This CDR3 is CASSTRRGSEQFF. The CDR3 nucleotides read TGTGCCAGCAGCACCCGCCGGGGGTCTGAGCAGTTCTTC.